These T cell receptor beta chains were read from a single sample in a study of blood T cell repertoires in COVID-19. Profiled with immunoSEQ multiplex PCR; TCRdb holds only in-frame clones, not every one. The data contain fewer than 450,000 clones, roughly nine tenths of them singletons. The sequencing input was PBMCs or T cells enriched from blood (not recorded which). The receptors originated from a woman aged 25-40 years who had recovered from COVID-19. The CDR3 runs from the conserved cysteine through the conserved F or W. Fields, in order: V gene, J gene, clone size, D gene, CDR3 protein, CDR3 DNA. D genes are given only for firm matches. Clone size is given for some rows only: seen once, a few or many times, or a class if the clone is expanded.

TRBV19	TRBJ2-7	NA	NA	CASSIVPPTGWYEQYF	TGTGCCAGTAGTATAGTCCCCCCCACAGGATGGTACGAGCAGTACTTC
TRBV4-3	TRBJ2-4	NA	TRBD2	CASSQVSSGGLIAKNIQYF	TGCGCCAGCAGCCAAGTTAGTAGCGGGGGGTTAATAGCCAAAAACATTCAGTACTTC
TRBV9	TRBJ1-1	NA	NA	CASSVDFRGSDTEAFF	TGTGCCAGCAGCGTAGATTTCCGGGGTTCGGACACTGAAGCTTTCTTT
TRBV9	TRBJ1-2	NA	NA	CASSVGGSNYGYTF	TGTGCCAGCAGCGTAGGGGGCAGCAACTATGGCTACACCTTC
TRBV2	TRBJ1-4	few	TRBD1	CASREQGAATNEKLFF	TGTGCCAGCAGGGAACAGGGGGCGGCAACTAATGAAAAACTGTTTTTT
TRBV2	TRBJ2-4	NA	TRBD1	CASSGGQGGHIQYF	TGTGCCAGCAGTGGCGGACAGGGGGGGCACATTCAGTACTTC
TRBV27	TRBJ1-2	NA	TRBD1	CASSFTVTGGYGYTF	TGTGCCAGCAGTTTTACTGTGACAGGGGGCTATGGCTACACCTTC
TRBV27	TRBJ2-1	NA	NA	CASSLIARRGFYNEQFF	TGTGCCAGCAGTTTAATAGCCCGTCGAGGGTTCTACAATGAGCAGTTCTTC
TRBV9	TRBJ2-3	NA	NA	CASSVALPGSTDTQYF	TGTGCCAGCAGCGTAGCTCTTCCGGGATCCACAGATACGCAGTATTTT
TRBV5-1	TRBJ1-5	NA	NA	CASSLGGLVGNQPQHF	TGCGCCAGCAGCTTGGGCGGACTCGTTGGCAATCAGCCCCAGCATTTT
TRBV19	TRBJ1-2	few	TRBD1	CASSMTGGPFGYTF	TGTGCCAGTAGTATGACAGGGGGCCCGTTTGGCTACACCTTC
TRBV5-6	TRBJ2-3	NA	TRBD2	CASSGSGTSGGESTDTQYF	TGTGCCAGCAGCGGTTCCGGGACTAGCGGGGGAGAGAGCACAGATACGCAGTATTTT
TRBV19	TRBJ2-7	NA	TRBD1	CASSIYGGQGSLDEQYF	TGTGCCAGTAGTATATACGGGGGACAGGGTAGCCTCGACGAGCAGTACTTC
TRBV18	TRBJ1-1	NA	NA	CASSTESTEAFF	TGTGCCAGCTCAACAGAGTCCACTGAAGCTTTCTTT
TRBV10-3	TRBJ2-5	NA	TRBD1	CAISESGTGGETQYF	TGTGCCATCAGTGAGTCCGGGACAGGGGGAGAGACCCAGTACTTC
TRBV3-1/TRBV3-2	TRBJ1-3	NA	TRBD1	CASSQTLQGSGNTIYF	TGTGCCAGCAGCCAAACGCTACAGGGGTCTGGAAACACCATATATTTT
TRBV9	TRBJ1-2	NA	TRBD1	CASSVEKGDRGSGYTF	TGTGCCAGCAGCGTAGAGAAGGGGGACAGGGGTAGTGGCTACACCTTC
TRBV27	TRBJ2-4	NA	NA	CASSPLGHVAKNIQYF	TGTGCCAGCAGTCCTCTTGGCCACGTAGCCAAAAACATTCAGTACTTC
TRBV6-5	TRBJ2-7	NA	TRBD1	CASRLSGQASYEQYF	TGTGCCAGCAGATTGTCCGGACAGGCTTCCTACGAGCAGTACTTC
TRBV5-6	TRBJ1-2	once	TRBD1	CASSPRMTGQTTYGYTF	TGTGCCAGCAGCCCTCGCATGACAGGGCAGACTACCTATGGCTACACCTTC
TRBV30	TRBJ1-1	NA	NA	CAWIPRRGGRTEAFF	TGTGCCTGGATCCCCCGACGGGGTGGAAGGACTGAAGCTTTCTTT
TRBV7-9	TRBJ1-1	once	TRBD1	CASSPRLTGATEAFF	TGTGCCAGCAGCCCCCGCCTCACAGGGGCCACTGAAGCTTTCTTT
TRBV10-3	TRBJ1-1	NA	NA	CAISYRVEDTEAFF	TGTGCCATCAGCTACAGGGTCGAGGACACTGAAGCTTTCTTT
TRBV5-8	TRBJ2-3	NA	TRBD1	CASSDRDVTDTQYF	TGTGCCAGCAGCGACAGGGACGTCACAGATACGCAGTATTTT
TRBV5-1	TRBJ2-7	NA	NA	CASSLATGAAYEQYF	TGCGCCAGCAGCTTGGCCACGGGAGCGGCGTACGAGCAGTACTTC
TRBV29-1	TRBJ2-3	NA	TRBD1	CSGEPGTGGFTQYF	TGCAGCGGGGAACCCGGGACAGGGGGTTTTACGCAGTATTTT
TRBV28	TRBJ1-2	NA	NA	CASSFGGLGYGYTF	TGTGCCAGCAGTTTCGGGGGGCTAGGCTATGGCTACACCTTC
TRBV27	TRBJ1-5	NA	TRBD1	CASSRRQGLPNQPQHF	TGTGCCAGCAGTAGAAGACAGGGGTTACCCAATCAGCCCCAGCATTTT
TRBV6-1	TRBJ2-5	once	TRBD1	CASSEADGRGGGPQYF	TGTGCCAGCAGTGAAGCGGACGGACGAGGGGGCGGCCCCCAGTACTTC
TRBV10-3	TRBJ1-1	NA	NA	CAISEASADTEAFF	TGTGCCATCAGTGAGGCCTCTGCGGACACTGAAGCTTTCTTT
TRBV6-5	TRBJ2-1	NA	TRBD2	CASSSSGDPYNEQFF	TGTGCCAGCAGCTCAAGCGGGGATCCTTACAATGAGCAGTTCTTC
TRBV7-6	TRBJ2-3	NA	NA	CASSLDLGTAVVDTQYF	TGTGCCAGCAGCTTAGACTTAGGGACTGCTGTTGTAGATACGCAGTATTTT
TRBV9	TRBJ1-1	NA	NA	CASSAEQGEAFF	TGTGCCAGCAGCGCCGAACAGGGTGAAGCTTTCTTT
TRBV27	TRBJ1-5	NA	TRBD1	CASGRTGNQPQHF	TGTGCCAGCGGCAGGACAGGGAATCAGCCCCAGCATTTT
TRBV6-5	TRBJ1-1	few	TRBD1	CASSPPQGAKAEAFF	TGTGCCAGCAGCCCACCCCAGGGGGCTAAGGCTGAAGCTTTCTTT
TRBV7-9	TRBJ2-5	once	NA	CASSLVSGAHQETQYF	TGTGCCAGCAGCTTAGTCTCAGGGGCCCACCAAGAGACCCAGTACTTC
TRBV30	TRBJ1-5	NA	NA	CAWSVELSNQPQHF	TGTGCTTGGAGTGTAGAGCTATCCAATCAGCCCCAGCATTTT
TRBV10-3	TRBJ2-7	NA	TRBD1	CAISGMTGGEQYF	TGTGCCATCAGTGGGATGACAGGGGGCGAGCAGTACTTC
TRBV10-3	TRBJ2-5	NA	NA	CAISEGAGGRETQYF	TGTGCCATCAGTGAAGGGGCAGGGGGGAGAGAGACCCAGTACTTC
TRBV28	TRBJ2-5	once	TRBD1	CASTLNYVDRGRQETQYF	TGTGCCAGCACCCTCAACTACGTCGACAGGGGGCGCCAAGAGACCCAGTACTTC
TRBV2	TRBJ1-2	few	NA	CASSEQGSYGYTF	TGTGCCAGCAGTGAACAGGGGAGCTATGGCTACACCTTC
TRBV11-2	TRBJ1-5	NA	TRBD1	CASSPPDREEGGDQPQHF	TGTGCCAGCAGCCCCCCGGACAGGGAAGAAGGTGGAGATCAGCCCCAGCATTTT
TRBV3-1/TRBV3-2	TRBJ1-2	NA	NA	CASSQERQWQGAHPF	TGTGCCAGCAGCCAAGAGCGGCAGTGGCAAGGGGCACATCCATTC
TRBV5-1	TRBJ2-7	NA	TRBD2	CASSLAGEGYEQYF	TGCGCCAGCAGCCTAGCGGGGGAGGGATACGAGCAGTACTTC
TRBV11-2	TRBJ1-4	NA	TRBD1	CASSYDRQGRNEKLFF	TGTGCCAGCAGCTACGATAGACAGGGGAGGAATGAAAAACTGTTTTTT
TRBV3-1/TRBV3-2	TRBJ2-1	NA	TRBD1	CASSPRQGAYNEQFF	TGTGCCAGCAGCCCCCGACAGGGGGCCTACAATGAGCAGTTCTTC
TRBV27	TRBJ2-4	NA	TRBD2	CASSLAGGNIQYF	TGTGCCAGCAGTTTGGCGGGGGGAAACATTCAGTACTTC
TRBV18	TRBJ2-7	once	NA	CASSDRSYEQYF	TGTGCCAGCTCAGACAGATCCTACGAGCAGTACTTC
TRBV4-1	TRBJ1-2	NA	TRBD1	CASSQEGQGAKNNGYTF	TGCGCCAGCAGCCAAGAGGGACAGGGGGCGAAAAATAATGGCTACACCTTC
TRBV5-1	TRBJ1-1	NA	NA	CASSLAAGRNEAFF	TGCGCCAGCAGCTTGGCCGCAGGGAGGAATGAAGCTTTCTTT